The text below deals with one T cell receptor (beta chain). The V gene's germline CDR1 is SGHVS and CDR2 FQNEAQ. V lost 6 bases and J lost 5, with 23 bases in between. This CDR3 is built from 16 residues. TCRdb's table, derived via immunoSEQ multiplex PCR, lists solely in-frame clones and lacks some. The sample consists of about 16,000 clones, approximately 94% of them appearing once. This sample was taken from a study of T cell repertoires in ileal Crohn's disease. The chain links TRBV7-8 to TRBJ2-7, with D tentatively TRBD2 (7 bases). The sequenced material came from ileal tissue. This TCR came from an adult with Crohn's disease. CDR3 protein: CASSFRSAKGGDEQYF. DNA of the CDR3: TGTGCCAGCAGTTTTCGGTCCGCAAAAGGGGGGGACGAGCAGTACTTC.